What follows are 21 T cell receptor beta chains derived from one specimen sequenced in a study of PD-1 blockade in classical Hodgkin lymphoma (dated by TCRdb to the early 2020s). The time point label corresponds to: cycle 4 day 1 (C4D1), after around six weeks of nivolumab. All trial patients had relapsed after autologous stem cell transplantation, with cohorts A, B and C differing in prior brentuximab vedotin exposure. The library was generated by the immunoSEQ multiplex PCR assay. TCRdb took this table from immuneACCESS and kept in-frame rearrangements with V and J called. Such tables lack part of the clones; where checked against another copy, unresolved V genes explain under half of the gap, and the rest is unexplained. The table for this sample lists approximately 100,000 clones; about 83% of them were counted only once. Clones ranked in the top ten supply about a sixth of the sample. The input for sequencing was peripheral blood mononuclear cells (PBMCs), taken before the fourth cycle of nivolumab. These receptors came from a human donor with classical Hodgkin lymphoma.

Comment on this clone: This same CDR3 is encoded by further DNA sequences in the sample. The chain carries TRBV10-3 and TRBJ2-5; perhaps TRBD1 as D (5 bases). The germline gives CDR1 ENHRY, CDR2 SYGVKD. Trimming pared 5 bases from V and 2 bases from J, leaving 6 bases between. The CDR3 has 12 residues. DNA for the CDR3: TGTGCCATCAGTTCAGGGCAAGAGACCCAGTACTTC. This sequence encodes CAISSGQETQYF.

The gene calls are TRBV19 and TRBJ2-7, with 11 bases fitting TRBD2. The CDR3 consists of 16 residues. Germline CDR1 reads LNHDA; CDR2 reads SQIVND (reference sequence). Losses at the gene ends were 6 bases for V and 0 bases for J; bases not matched to a gene: 7. For the CDR3, the DNA is TGTGCCAGTAGCCGCTCCGGGACTAGCGGCTCCTACGAGCAGTACTTC. It yields the protein CASSRSGTSGSYEQYF.

The chain employs TRBV7-7 and TRBJ2-1; TRBD2 is a possible D gene (6 bases). V dropped 5 bases and J dropped 7 bases, with 15 bases sitting between them. The CDR3 consists of 14 residues. Germline CDR1 reads SSHAT; CDR2 reads FNYEAQ (reference sequence). CDR3 DNA sequence: TGTGCCAGCAGCCGCGGGGCAGGGAGGAATGAGCAGTTCTTC. This gives the protein CASSRGAGRNEQFF. Full variable domain (rest looked up from reference TRBV7-7 and TRBJ2-1): GAGVSQSPRYKVTKRGQDVTLRCDPISSHATLYWYQQALGQGPEFLTYFNYEAQPDKSGLPSDRFSAERPEGSISTLTIQRTEQRDSAMYRCASSRGAGRNEQFFGPGTRLTVL.

The chain has TRBV5-1 and TRBJ1-2, with a possible D match to TRBD1 (5 bases). The CDR3 loop spans 13 amino acids. Between the trimmed V and J ends, which lost 4 bases and 4 bases, there was a span of 11 bases. The germline V gene encodes CDR1 SGHRS and CDR2 YFSETQ. The chain's CDR3 is CASSAADSYGYTF. In DNA form, the CDR3 reads TGCGCCAGCAGCGCGGCCGACAGCTATGGCTACACCTTC.

This rearrangement joins TRBV28 to TRBJ1-2; no clear D. The CDR3 length is 17 residues. Germline V gene data show CDR1 as MDHEN and CDR2 as SYDVKM. Trimming cost V 7 bases and J 8 bases, with 29 bases left between them. The CDR3 coding sequence is TGTGCCAGCAACATTGGGGTGGCAGGAGGATTGAGTATAGGCTACACCTTC. Protein sequence: CASNIGVAGGLSIGYTF.

The chain uses TRBV27 and TRBJ1-4, with a tentative D call TRBD1 (5 bases). V was cut by 4 bases and J by 8 bases, with 14 bases left in between. Germline V gene sequence: CDR1 MNHEY, CDR2 SMNVEV (reference sequence). This CDR3 is 14 amino acids long. The CDR3 here is CASSWGREGEKLFF. CDR3 DNA: TGTGCCAGCAGTTGGGGCAGGGAAGGAGAAAAACTGTTTTTT.

The genes are TRBV29-1 and TRBJ1-2, with a weak D call TRBD1 (5 bases). With 7 bases removed from V and 5 bases from J, the gap between germline ends came to 5 bases. This CDR3 is built from 9 residues. Looked up from germline, CDR1 is SQVTM and CDR2 is ANQGSEA. Here the CDR3 DNA reads TGCAGCGAGGGGTATGGCTACACCTTC. Its translation is CSEGYGYTF.

V and J are TRBV29-1 and TRBJ2-3, with D perhaps matching TRBD1 (5 bases). The V end lost 3 bases, the J end lost 6 bases, and 13 bases lay between the germline ends. This CDR3 is 13 amino acids long. From germline, CDR1 is SQVTM and CDR2 ANQGSEA. CDR3 sequence reads: CSVEYSAGDTQYF. CDR3 sequence (DNA): TGCAGCGTTGAGTATAGTGCAGGGGATACGCAGTATTTT.

V and J are TRBV5-8 and TRBJ1-1, with D uncertain. CDR3 size: 15 residues. CDR1 and CDR2 from the germline V gene are SGHTS and YDEGEE. The V gene lost 6 bases and the J gene lost 5 bases, with 20 bases spanning the gap. The CDR3 spells CASNPPTHLWTEAFF. For the CDR3, the DNA is TGTGCCAGCAACCCGCCGACACACTTGTGGACTGAAGCTTTCTTT.

The chain employs TRBV29-1 and TRBJ2-5; D unresolved. The germline gives CDR1 SQVTM, CDR2 ANQGSEA. The CDR3 spans 12 residues. V gave up 0 bases and J gave up 3 bases, with 5 bases separating them. The CDR3 region is CSVEDGEETQYF. CDR3 DNA: TGCAGCGTTGAAGATGGAGAAGAGACCCAGTACTTC.

This chain links TRBV18 with TRBJ2-5, with D possibly being TRBD1 or TRBD2 (5 bases each). Germline CDR1 reads KGHSH; CDR2 reads LQKENI. The V end was cut by 2 bases, the J end by 4 bases, with 14 bases between. CDR3 length: 15 amino acids. The CDR3 region is CASSPLQAAGETQYF. In DNA form, the CDR3 reads TGTGCCAGCTCACCATTACAGGCGGCGGGAGAGACCCAGTACTTC.

The V call is TRBV11-2, the J call TRBJ2-7, with 11 bases lining up with TRBD2. The germline gives CDR1 SGHAT, CDR2 FQNNGV. This CDR3 contains 15 residues. After removal of 6 bases from V and 5 bases from J, the junction contained 9 bases not matched to a gene. The CDR3, as DNA: TGTGCCAGCAGAGCAACTAGCGGGAGTATCGACGAGCAGTACTTC. This sequence encodes CASRATSGSIDEQYF.

The V gene is TRBV18, the J gene TRBJ1-1, with D uncertain. Germline V gene sequence: CDR1 KGHSH, CDR2 LQKENI. Trimming pared 2 bases from V and 1 base from J, leaving 14 bases between. This CDR3 region has 16 residues. The CDR3 region is CASSPNMAAANTEAFF. CDR3 sequence (DNA): TGTGCCAGCTCACCAAATATGGCAGCAGCGAACACTGAAGCTTTCTTT.

V usage is TRBV7-6 and J usage is TRBJ1-2; D possibly corresponds to TRBD1 (6 bases). Trimming stripped 4 bases from V and 8 bases from J, with 11 bases between. Germline assignment: CDR1 SGHVS and CDR2 FNYEAQ. The CDR3 length is 12 residues. The CDR3 region has the DNA TGTGCCAGCAGCTCAAAGGGGGGCGGCTACACCTTC. Protein sequence: CASSSKGGGYTF.

This chain links TRBV6-5 with TRBJ1-2; tentatively, D is TRBD1 (5 bases). Trimming removed 0 bases at V and 4 bases at J, with 9 bases between. CDR1 is MNHEY and CDR2 is SVGAGI in the germline V gene. The CDR3 extends over 14 amino acids. The CDR3 bases are TGTGCCAGCAGTTACTCCCGGGGCTTCTATGGCTACACCTTC. Protein: CASSYSRGFYGYTF.

J is TRBJ2-7 and V is TRBV7-2, with 7 nucleotides matching TRBD2. V lost 2 bases to trimming and J lost 2 bases; unmatched junction nucleotides: 9. Looked up from germline, CDR1 is SGHTA and CDR2 is FQGNSA. The CDR3 runs to 16 residues. CDR3 loop: CASSLIPGGTTYEQYF. CDR3 nucleotides: TGTGCCAGCAGCTTAATCCCGGGAGGAACTACCTACGAGCAGTACTTC.

V is TRBV9 and J is TRBJ2-2, with D possibly being TRBD1 or TRBD2 (6 bases each). V lost 3 bases and J lost 10, with 19 bases in between. CDR1 SGDLS and CDR2 YYNGEE come from the germline V gene. The CDR3 totals 15 residues. CDR3 residues: CASSGGIGGRSELFF. CDR3 coding DNA: TGTGCCAGCAGCGGAGGTATAGGGGGGAGGTCGGAGCTGTTTTTT.

The chain uses TRBV14 and TRBJ2-3; TRBD1 is a possible D gene (6 bases). V dropped 4 bases and J dropped 2 bases, with 13 bases sitting between them. CDR1 is SGHDN and CDR2 is FVKESK in the germline V gene. The CDR3 has 15 amino acids. CDR3 amino acids: CASSPSDRITDTQYF. Written as DNA, the CDR3 is TGTGCCAGCAGCCCTTCCGACAGGATCACAGATACGCAGTATTTT.

The genes are TRBV7-8 and TRBJ1-2; no reliable D call. The CDR3 length is 13 residues. The V end was cut by 5 bases, the J end by 10 bases, with 17 bases between. In germline, CDR1 is SGHVS, CDR2 FQNEAQ. The CDR3 loop is CASSQMLAISYTF. The CDR3 bases are TGTGCCAGCAGCCAGATGTTGGCAATATCCTACACCTTC. Together with reference TRBV7-8 and TRBJ1-2, the CDR3 gives the full variable domain: GAGVSQSPRYKVAKRGQDVALRCDPISGHVSLFWYQQALGQGPEFLTYFQNEAQLDKSGLPSDRFFAERPEGSVSTLKIQRTQQEDSAVYLCASSQMLAISYTFGSGTRLTVV.

The chain has TRBV19 and TRBJ2-3; a possible D gene is TRBD2 (7 bases). V was clipped by 5 bases and J by 5 bases, with 11 bases between them. Germline CDR1 and CDR2: LNHDA and SQIVND (reference sequence). This CDR3 has 13 residues. The CDR3 region has the DNA TGTGCCAGTAGTCTGGGGGGGCAAGATACGCAGTATTTT. This gives the protein CASSLGGQDTQYF.

This chain joins TRBV7-3 and TRBJ2-7; D perhaps matches TRBD1 (6 bases). Looked up from germline, CDR1 is SGHTA and CDR2 is FQGTGA. V was clipped by 2 bases and J by 6 bases, with 11 bases between them. This CDR3 contains 13 residues. In DNA form, the CDR3 reads TGTGCCAGCAGCTTAGTATTAGGGGGCGAGCAGTACTTC. Encoded protein: CASSLVLGGEQYF.